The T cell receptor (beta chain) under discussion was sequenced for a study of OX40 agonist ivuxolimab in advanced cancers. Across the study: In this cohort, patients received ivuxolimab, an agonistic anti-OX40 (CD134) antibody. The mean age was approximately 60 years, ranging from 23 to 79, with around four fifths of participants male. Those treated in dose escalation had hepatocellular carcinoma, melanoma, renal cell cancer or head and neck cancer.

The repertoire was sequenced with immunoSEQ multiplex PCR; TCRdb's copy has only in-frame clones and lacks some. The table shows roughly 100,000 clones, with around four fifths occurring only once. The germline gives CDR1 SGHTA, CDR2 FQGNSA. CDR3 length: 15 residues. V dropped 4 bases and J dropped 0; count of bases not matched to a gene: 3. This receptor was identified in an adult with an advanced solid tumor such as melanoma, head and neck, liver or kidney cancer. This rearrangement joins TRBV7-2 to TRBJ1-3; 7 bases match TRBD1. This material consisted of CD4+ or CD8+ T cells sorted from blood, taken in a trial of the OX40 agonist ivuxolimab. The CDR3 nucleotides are TGTGCCAGCAGCTCGGGACAGCTCTCTGGAAACACCATATATTTT. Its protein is CASSSGQLSGNTIYF.